This T cell receptor beta chain was profiled in a study of blood T cell repertoires in COVID-19. The wider study: Spain, Italy and the United States supplied samples that represented acute and convalescent COVID-19. From T cells, B-cell-depleted T cells, or PBMCs came the material, which was cDNA or gDNA.

Method: immunoSEQ multiplex PCR; TCRdb's copy keeps in-frame clones and lacks some. This sample carries approximately 300,000 clones, approximately 91% of them seen once, and the ten largest clones take 5.2%. Participant reports of clinical history set cohort assignment. For recovered donors of Cohort 3, there were two negative PCRs, clearance, or symptom resolution. With 0 bases removed from V and 2 bases from J, the gap between germline ends came to 16 bases. The germline CDR1 and CDR2 sequences are SGDLS and YYNGEE. The CDR3 length is 17 residues. The rearrangement links TRBV9 to TRBJ2-3, with D possibly matching TRBD2 (5 bases). Sequencing input: PBMCs or T cells enriched from blood (not recorded which). The clonotype originates from a man aged 55 to 70 who had recovered from COVID-19. The CDR3 loop reads CASSVGSFAGDTDTQYF. The CDR3 bases are TGTGCCAGCAGCGTAGGAAGTTTTGCGGGCGACACAGATACGCAGTATTTT.